The 28 T cell receptor beta chains given below trace back to one sample, sequenced in a study of CD8+CD57+ T cells in acquired aplastic anemia. TCR beta VDJ and CDR3 profiles were obtained from a genomic DNA template. Each CDR3 protein is one row after TCRdb ran MiXCR on the reads. The sample includes 400,000 to 500,000 distinct CDR3 sequences, 65% to 80% of them seen just once. Sample: sorted CD4+, CD8+, or CD8+CD57+ T cells (not recorded which) from PBMCs. These receptors were obtained from a human donor in good health, serving as a control.

In its sample, this clonotype was seen many times. The chain has TRBV6-6 and TRBJ2-7; D unclear. The V end was cut by 2 bases, the J end by 6 bases, with 11 bases between. CDR1 is MNHNY, CDR2 SVGAGI, per germline (reference sequence). This CDR3 comprises 13 residues. CDR3 in amino acids: CASSYVPSGEQYF. The CDR3 DNA reads TGTGCCAGCAGTTACGTTCCCTCGGGCGAGCAGTACTTC.

On this clonotype itself: One end of the junction is discordant with germline, which a read error may explain. This sequence joins TRBV7-2 and TRBJ1-5; no clear D gene. The CDR3 sequence is 15 residues long. CDR1 is SGHTA and CDR2 is FQGNSA in the germline V gene. CDR3 region: CATSEPRRSNNTQHF. The CDR3 DNA is TGTGCCACCAGCGAACCGAGGAGAAGCAATAACACCCAGCATTTT.

The sample holds a few counts of this clonotype. The V and J genes are TRBV18 and TRBJ1-3; no reliable D call. Germline CDR1 and CDR2: KGHSH and LQKENI. The V end lost 3 bases, the J end lost 0 bases, and 15 bases lay between the germline ends. The CDR3 runs 17 residues. CDR3: CASSPREDDFSGNTIYF. For the CDR3, the DNA is TGTGCCAGCTCACCCCGGGAGGATGACTTCTCTGGAAACACCATATATTTT.

As concerns this clonotype: An end of the junction does not agree with germline; a read error may underlie this. V is TRBV5-4 and J is TRBJ2-5; TRBD2 is a possible D gene (5 bases). The germline gives CDR1 SGHNT, CDR2 YYREEE (reference sequence). CDR3 length equals 16 residues. The CDR3 here is CASSRLGRGYQETQYF. The CDR3 DNA reads as TGCGCCAGCAGCAGATTAGGACGCGGGTACCAAGAGACCCAGTACTTC.

This clonotype was seen at least ten times. Germline is not matched at one junction end, which may reflect a read error. This chain connects TRBV29-1 to TRBJ2-3; 8 bases agree with TRBD2. The germline gives CDR1 SQVTM, CDR2 ANQGSEA. This CDR3 spans 14 amino acids. CDR3 DNA: TGCAGCATTGATTCGGGGGGGGGGTGGGATACGCAGTATTTT. This encodes CSIDSGGGWDTQYF.

The chain has TRBV10-3 and TRBJ1-4; D gene uncertain. Trimming pared 10 bases from V and 7 bases from J, leaving 16 bases between. The CDR3 runs 13 residues. Per the germline V gene, CDR1 is ENHRY and CDR2 is SYGVKD. CDR3: CATSRTEAEKLFF. The CDR3 DNA is TGTGCCACCTCCAGGACTGAAGCTGAAAAACTGTTTTTT.

The J gene is TRBJ2-5, the V gene TRBV7-2; TRBD2 might be the D (6 bases). The CDR3 is 17 residues long. Germline loops: CDR1 SGHTA, CDR2 FQGNSA. Trimming stripped 0 bases from V and 4 bases from J, with 18 bases between. CDR3 sequence (DNA): TGTGCCAGCAGCTTAGCGGGAGGAGCGGCGGTTGGAGAGACCCAGTACTTC. Its translation: CASSLAGGAAVGETQYF.

This clonotype has at least ten counts. The CDR3 spells CSAREAGGGHGYTF. CDR3 in DNA: TGCAGTGCTAGAGAGGCAGGGGGCGGTCATGGCTACACCTTC. The chain links TRBV20-1 to TRBJ1-2; 8 bases agree with TRBD1. Germline assignment: CDR1 DFQATT and CDR2 SNEGSKA (reference sequence). The trim removed 0 bases at V and 6 bases at J, leaving 6 bases unmatched. There are 14 residues in the CDR3.

Turning to this clonotype: One end of the junction is discordant with germline, which a read error may explain. The chain is built from TRBV2 and TRBJ1-2, with 8 bases aligning to TRBD1. This CDR3 has 15 amino acids. Germline values: CDR1 SNHLY, CDR2 FYNNEI. In DNA form, the CDR3 reads TGTGCCAGCAGGATGGGTCGGGCAGGGGGCAATGCCCTCAACTTC. Translation gives CASRMGRAGGNALNF.

V usage is TRBV20-1 and J usage is TRBJ2-7; TRBD1 agrees at 9 bases. Trimming at V came to 3 bases and at J to 2 bases, leaving 11 bases not matched to a gene. Germline CDR1 reads DFQATT; CDR2 reads SNEGSKA (reference sequence). This CDR3 spans 16 amino acids. The CDR3: CSASSGTGHIPYEQYF. The CDR3 DNA follows: TGCAGTGCTAGCTCCGGGACAGGGCACATCCCCTACGAGCAGTACTTC.

Note on this clonotype: An end of the junction differs from the germline gene, which may be a read error. This CDR3 reads CASSLARGQGPLHF. DNA of the CDR3: TGTGCCAGCAGCTTGGCTCGGGGACAGGGACCCCTCCACTTT. This chain connects TRBV5-1 to TRBJ1-6, with 9 bases lining up with TRBD1. The CDR3 is made up of 14 amino acids. Germline CDR1 SGHRS, CDR2 YFSETQ.

This clonotype was detected once. This chain links TRBV7-6 with TRBJ2-7, with 9 nucleotides matching TRBD2. Losses at the gene ends were 2 bases for V and 9 bases for J; bases not matched to a gene: 14. CDR3 length: 16 residues. CDR1 is SGHVS, CDR2 FNYEAQ, per germline. The DNA of the CDR3 is TGTGCCAGCAGCTTAATGGAGACTAGCGGTAGCCTCCGGCAGTACTTC. Its translation: CASSLMETSGSLRQYF.

In the case of this clonotype: One junction end disagrees with the germline gene, perhaps due to a read error. V is TRBV19 and J is TRBJ2-7; D may be TRBD2 (6 bases). Germline CDR1 LNHDA, CDR2 SQIVND (reference sequence). This CDR3 region has 15 residues. CDR3 nucleotide sequence: TGTGCCAGTAGCCCAGAGCAAACGGAGGGAGAGACCCAGCACTTC. Its protein is CASSPEQTEGETQHF.

Notes on this clonotype: The CDR3 does not close with the conserved phenylalanine or tryptophan, likely indicating a read error. Because the CDR3's place on the DNA is in doubt, the DNA is left out and the CDR3 is given as listed by TCRdb. The V call is TRBV7-3, the J call TRBJ1-5. The CDR3 has 13 amino acids, counting both end residues. CDR1 is SGHTA and CDR2 is FQGTGA in the germline V gene. The CDR3 sequence is CASSYRSSGVPYE.

This clonotype was observed many times. The rearrangement uses TRBV19 and TRBJ1-3; TRBD1 is a possible D gene (5 bases). V was trimmed by 6 bases and J by 0 bases, leaving 12 bases between them. The CDR3 is 15 amino acids. In germline, CDR1 is LNHDA, CDR2 SQIVND (reference sequence). This CDR3 is CASRTDRSSGNTIYF. DNA of the CDR3: TGTGCCAGTAGAACCGACAGATCCTCTGGAAACACCATATATTTT.

The J gene is TRBJ1-2, the V gene TRBV25-1; D uncertain. Trimming took off 5 bases at V and 11 bases at J, with 15 bases between the two ends. Germline V gene sequence: CDR1 MGHDK, CDR2 SYGVNS. CDR3 size: 12 residues. CDR3 DNA: TGTGCCAGCAGTCGGGCAGCACTCCCATACACCTTC. This translates into CASSRAALPYTF.

V usage is TRBV29-1 and J usage is TRBJ1-5; 9 bases are a match to TRBD1. This CDR3 has 13 amino acids. Germline CDR1 reads SQVTM; CDR2 reads ANQGSEA. The ends lost 6 bases at V and 6 bases at J; junction bases unmatched: 6. The chain's CDR3 is CSVGGQGRQPQHF. The CDR3 DNA reads TGCAGCGTGGGCGGACAGGGGCGTCAGCCCCAGCATTTT.

This clonotype was observed at least ten times. The genes are TRBV9 and TRBJ1-2; unclear D gene. Trimming cost V 4 bases and J 3 bases, with 19 bases left between them. The CDR3 has 16 amino acids. Germline V lookup: CDR1 SGDLS, CDR2 YYNGEE. In nucleotides, the CDR3 is TGTGCCAGCAGCAAAGGGTTGAGGGATTGGGACTATGGCTACACCTTC. Translating gives CASSKGLRDWDYGYTF.

About this clonotype: Compared with germline, one end of the junction differs, possibly owing to a read error. J is TRBJ2-1 and V is TRBV5-1; 13 positions agree with TRBD2. Germline CDR1 is SGHRS and CDR2 is YFSETQ. The CDR3 extends over 16 amino acids. The CDR3 coding sequence is TGTGCTAGCAGCCCCGGAACTAGCGGGGGGGCACGGGAGCAGTTCTTC. Amino acid sequence: CASSPGTSGGAREQFF. The full variable domain, completed using reference TRBV5-1 and TRBJ2-1, is KAGVTQTPRYLIKTRGQQVTLSCSPISGHRSVSWYQQTPGQGLQFLFEYFSETQRNKGNFPGRFSGRQFSNSRSEMNVSTLELGDSALYLCASSPGTSGGAREQFFGPGTRLTVL.

The gene calls are TRBV20-1 and TRBJ1-6; D ambiguous. CDR3 size: 14 residues. Trimming cost V 0 bases and J 9 bases, with 12 bases left between them. Germline lookup yields CDR1 DFQATT and CDR2 SNEGSKA (reference sequence). CDR3 nucleotides: TGCAGTGCTAGAGATCCTAGACTGGGTTCACCCCTCCACTTT. Its protein product is CSARDPRLGSPLHF.

This clonotype was found many times. V gene TRBV15 combines with J gene TRBJ1-2, with D hard to call. Germline CDR1 and CDR2: LNHNV and YYDKDF (reference sequence). With 0 bases removed from V and 2 bases from J, the gap between germline ends came to 19 bases. The CDR3 loop spans 18 amino acids. This CDR3 reads CATSRDLRRRFPNYGYTF. The CDR3 bases are TGTGCCACCAGCAGAGATCTGAGACGGAGATTCCCCAACTATGGCTACACCTTC.

This chain connects TRBV7-9 to TRBJ1-6; perhaps TRBD1 as D (6 bases). Between the trimmed V and J ends, which lost 9 bases and 3 bases, there was a span of 24 bases. The CDR3 contains 18 residues. Germline CDR1 and CDR2: SEHNR and FQNEAQ (reference sequence). In DNA, the CDR3 is TGTGCCAGTAGTACCTCCGTGGTGGGGGGCTACTATAATTCACCCCTCCACTTT. Residues: CASSTSVVGGYYNSPLHF. Full variable domain (remainder filled in from reference TRBV7-9 and TRBJ1-6): DTGVSQNPRHKITKRGQNVTFRCDPISEHNRLYWYRQTLGQGPEFLTYFQNEAQLEKSRLLSDRFSAERPKGSFSTLEIQRTEQGDSAMYLCASSTSVVGGYYNSPLHFGNGTRLTVT.

This clonotype was recorded many times. J is TRBJ2-4 and V is TRBV7-9, with a weak D call TRBD1 (5 bases). V was cut by 3 bases and J by 4 bases, with 7 bases left in between. From germline, CDR1 is SEHNR and CDR2 FQNEAQ (reference sequence). CDR3 length: 13 residues. CDR3 coding DNA: TGTGCCAGCAGCTTTTCAGGGAAAAACATTCAGTACTTC. This translates into CASSFSGKNIQYF. The full variable domain, rest sourced from reference TRBV7-9 and TRBJ2-4, is DTGVSQNPRHKITKRGQNVTFRCDPISEHNRLYWYRQTLGQGPEFLTYFQNEAQLEKSRLLSDRFSAERPKGSFSTLEIQRTEQGDSAMYLCASSFSGKNIQYFGAGTRLSVL.

Note on this clonotype: At one end, the junction sequence differs from germline, possibly due to a read error. This chain uses TRBV15 with TRBJ1-2; weak D call: TRBD1 (6 bases). Germline-derived CDR1 and CDR2 are LNHNV and YYDKDF (reference sequence). CDR3 length: 15 residues. This chain's CDR3 is CASSVTPRQENGYTF. CDR3 DNA sequence: TGTGCCAGCAGCGTCACCCCGAGACAGGAAAATGGCTACACCTTC.

On this clonotype: The missing conserved phenylalanine or tryptophan at the end of this CDR3 makes a read error likely. The DNA is omitted, as the CDR3 cannot be located on it reliably, and the CDR3 follows TCRdb's listing. The gene calls are TRBV7-3 and TRBJ2-5; the table names TRBD1, a call not compared with the DNA. The CDR3 extends over 13 residues, inclusive of both ends. The germline CDR1 and CDR2 sequences are SGHTA and FQGTGA. CDR3 amino acids: CASSSGGKGTVLL.

This clonotype occurred many times. The rearrangement joins TRBV6-1 to TRBJ1-2; D is perhaps TRBD1 (6 bases). Germline CDR1 is MNHNS and CDR2 is SASEGT. Deletions cut 0 bases from V and 7 bases from J, with 12 bases between. The CDR3 extends over 14 amino acids. In nucleotides, the CDR3 is TGTGCCAGCAGTGAAGCGGTAGGGGGAAGTGGCTACACCTTC. This gives the protein CASSEAVGGSGYTF.

The sample holds a few counts of this clonotype. V and J are TRBV27 and TRBJ1-1, with no clear D. The CDR3 runs to 14 residues. Trimming took 0 bases from V and 6 from J, leaving 11 bases between them. Looked up from germline, CDR1 is MNHEY and CDR2 is SMNVEV (reference sequence). This CDR3 is CASSLSPATPEAFF. CDR3 coding DNA: TGTGCCAGCAGTTTATCCCCAGCCACGCCTGAAGCTTTCTTT.

The V gene is TRBV5-1, the J gene TRBJ2-3; D is unclear. The CDR3 runs 14 residues. Germline lookup yields CDR1 SGHRS and CDR2 YFSETQ. Trimming removed 3 bases at V and 0 bases at J, with 8 bases between. The CDR3, as DNA: TGCGCCAGCAGCTATAAGGGAAGCACAGATACGCAGTATTTT. Amino acids: CASSYKGSTDTQYF.